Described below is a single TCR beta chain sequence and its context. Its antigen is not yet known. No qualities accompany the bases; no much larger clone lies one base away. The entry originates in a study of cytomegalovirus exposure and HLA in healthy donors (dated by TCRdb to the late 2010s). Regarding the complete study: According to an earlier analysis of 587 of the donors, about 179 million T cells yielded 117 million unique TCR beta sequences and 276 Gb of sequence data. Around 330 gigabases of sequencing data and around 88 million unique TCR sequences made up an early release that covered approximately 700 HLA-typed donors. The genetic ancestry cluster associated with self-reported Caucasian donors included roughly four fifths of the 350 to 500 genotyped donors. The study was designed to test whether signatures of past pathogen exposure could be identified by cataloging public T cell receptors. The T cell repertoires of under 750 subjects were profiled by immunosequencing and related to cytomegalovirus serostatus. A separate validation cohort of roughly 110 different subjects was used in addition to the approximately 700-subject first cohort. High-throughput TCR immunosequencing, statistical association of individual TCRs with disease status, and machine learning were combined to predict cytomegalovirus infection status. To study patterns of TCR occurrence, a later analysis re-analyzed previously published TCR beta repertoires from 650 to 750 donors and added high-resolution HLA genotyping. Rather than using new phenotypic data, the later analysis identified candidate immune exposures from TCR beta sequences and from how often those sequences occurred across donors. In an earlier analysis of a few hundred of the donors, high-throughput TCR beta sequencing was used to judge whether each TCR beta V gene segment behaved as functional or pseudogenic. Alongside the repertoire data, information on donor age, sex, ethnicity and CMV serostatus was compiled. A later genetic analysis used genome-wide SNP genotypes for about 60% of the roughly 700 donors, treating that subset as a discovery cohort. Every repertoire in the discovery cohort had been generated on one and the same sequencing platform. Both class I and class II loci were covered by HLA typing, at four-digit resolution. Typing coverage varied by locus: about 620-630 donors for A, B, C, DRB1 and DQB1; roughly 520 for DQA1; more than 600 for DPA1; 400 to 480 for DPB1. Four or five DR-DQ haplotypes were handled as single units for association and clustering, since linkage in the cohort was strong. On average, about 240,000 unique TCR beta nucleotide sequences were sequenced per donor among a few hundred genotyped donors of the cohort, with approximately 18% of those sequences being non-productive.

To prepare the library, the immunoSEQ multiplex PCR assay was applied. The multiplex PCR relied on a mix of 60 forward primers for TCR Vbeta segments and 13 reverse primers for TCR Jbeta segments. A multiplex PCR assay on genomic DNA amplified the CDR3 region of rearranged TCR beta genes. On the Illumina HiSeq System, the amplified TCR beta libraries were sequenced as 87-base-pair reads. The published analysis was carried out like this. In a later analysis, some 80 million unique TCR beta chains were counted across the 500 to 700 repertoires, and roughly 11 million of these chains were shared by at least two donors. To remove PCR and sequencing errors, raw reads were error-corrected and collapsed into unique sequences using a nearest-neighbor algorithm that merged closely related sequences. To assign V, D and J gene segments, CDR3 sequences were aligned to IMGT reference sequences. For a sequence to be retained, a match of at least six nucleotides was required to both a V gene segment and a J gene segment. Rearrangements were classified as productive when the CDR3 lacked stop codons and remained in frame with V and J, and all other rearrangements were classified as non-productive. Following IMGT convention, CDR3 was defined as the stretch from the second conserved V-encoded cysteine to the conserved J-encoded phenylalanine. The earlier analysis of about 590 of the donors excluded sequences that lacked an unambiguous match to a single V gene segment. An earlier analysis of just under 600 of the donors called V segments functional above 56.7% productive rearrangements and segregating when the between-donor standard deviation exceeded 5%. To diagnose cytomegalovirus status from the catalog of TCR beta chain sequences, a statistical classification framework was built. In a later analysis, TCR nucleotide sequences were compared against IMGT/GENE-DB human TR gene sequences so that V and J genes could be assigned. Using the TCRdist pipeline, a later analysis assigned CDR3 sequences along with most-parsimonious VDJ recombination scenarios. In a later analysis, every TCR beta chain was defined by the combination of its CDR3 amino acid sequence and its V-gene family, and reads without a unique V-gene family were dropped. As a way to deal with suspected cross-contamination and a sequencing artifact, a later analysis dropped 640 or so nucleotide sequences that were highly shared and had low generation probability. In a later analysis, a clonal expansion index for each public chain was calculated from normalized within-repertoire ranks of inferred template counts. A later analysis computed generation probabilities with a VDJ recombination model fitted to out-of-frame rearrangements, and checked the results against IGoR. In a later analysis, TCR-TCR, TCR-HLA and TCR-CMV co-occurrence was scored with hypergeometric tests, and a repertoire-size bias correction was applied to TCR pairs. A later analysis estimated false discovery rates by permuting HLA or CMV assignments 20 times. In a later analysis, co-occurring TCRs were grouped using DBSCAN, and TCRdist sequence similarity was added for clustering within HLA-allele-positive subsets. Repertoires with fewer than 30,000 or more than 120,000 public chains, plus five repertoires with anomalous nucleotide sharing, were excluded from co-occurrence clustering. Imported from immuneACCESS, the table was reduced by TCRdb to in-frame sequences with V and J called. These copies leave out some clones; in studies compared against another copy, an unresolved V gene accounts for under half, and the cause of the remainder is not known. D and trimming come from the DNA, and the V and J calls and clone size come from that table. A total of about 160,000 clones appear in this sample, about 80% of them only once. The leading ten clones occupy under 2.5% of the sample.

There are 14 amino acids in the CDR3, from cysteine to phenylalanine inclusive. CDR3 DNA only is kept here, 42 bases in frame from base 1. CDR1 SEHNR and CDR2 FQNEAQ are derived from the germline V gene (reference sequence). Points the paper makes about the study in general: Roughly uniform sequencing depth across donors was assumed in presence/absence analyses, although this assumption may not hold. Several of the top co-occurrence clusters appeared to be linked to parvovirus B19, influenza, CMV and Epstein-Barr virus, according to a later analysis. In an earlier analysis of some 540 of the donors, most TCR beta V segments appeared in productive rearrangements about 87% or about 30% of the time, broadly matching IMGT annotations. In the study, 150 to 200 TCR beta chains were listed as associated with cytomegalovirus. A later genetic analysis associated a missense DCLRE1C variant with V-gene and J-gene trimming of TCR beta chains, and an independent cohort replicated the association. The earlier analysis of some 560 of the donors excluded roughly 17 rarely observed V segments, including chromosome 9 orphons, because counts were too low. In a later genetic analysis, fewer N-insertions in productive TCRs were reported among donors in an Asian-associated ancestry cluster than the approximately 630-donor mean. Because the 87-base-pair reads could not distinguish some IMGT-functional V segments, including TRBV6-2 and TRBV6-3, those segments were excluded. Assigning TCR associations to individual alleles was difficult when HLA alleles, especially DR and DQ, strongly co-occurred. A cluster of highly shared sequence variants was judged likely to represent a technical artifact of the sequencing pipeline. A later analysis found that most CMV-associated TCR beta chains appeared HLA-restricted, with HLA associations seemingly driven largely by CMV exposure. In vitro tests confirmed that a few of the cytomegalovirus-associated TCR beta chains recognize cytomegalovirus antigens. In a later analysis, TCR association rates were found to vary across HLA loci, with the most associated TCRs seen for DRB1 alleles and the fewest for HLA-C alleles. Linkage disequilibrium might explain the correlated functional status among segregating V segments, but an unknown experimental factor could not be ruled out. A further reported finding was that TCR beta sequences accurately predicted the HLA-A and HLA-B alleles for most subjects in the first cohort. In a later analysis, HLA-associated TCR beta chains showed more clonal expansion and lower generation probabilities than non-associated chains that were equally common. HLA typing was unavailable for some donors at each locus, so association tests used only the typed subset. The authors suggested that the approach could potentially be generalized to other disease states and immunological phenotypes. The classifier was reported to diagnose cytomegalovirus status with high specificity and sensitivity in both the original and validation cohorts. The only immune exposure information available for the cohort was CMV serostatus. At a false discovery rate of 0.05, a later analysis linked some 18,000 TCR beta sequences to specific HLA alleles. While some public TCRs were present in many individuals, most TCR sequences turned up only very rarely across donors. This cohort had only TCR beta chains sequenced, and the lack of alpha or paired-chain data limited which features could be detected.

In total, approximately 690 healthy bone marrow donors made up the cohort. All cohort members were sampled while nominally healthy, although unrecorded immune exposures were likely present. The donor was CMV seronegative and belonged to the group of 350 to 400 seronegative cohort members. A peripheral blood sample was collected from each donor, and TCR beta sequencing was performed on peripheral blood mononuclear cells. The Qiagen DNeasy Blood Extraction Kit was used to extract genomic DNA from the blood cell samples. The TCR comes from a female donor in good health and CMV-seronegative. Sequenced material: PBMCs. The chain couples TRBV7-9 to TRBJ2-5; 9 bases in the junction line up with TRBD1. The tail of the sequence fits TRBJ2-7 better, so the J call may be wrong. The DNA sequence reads TGTGCCACTGGAAGACAGGGGGAAGTCTACGAGCAGTACTTC. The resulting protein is CATGRQGEVYEQYF.